These T cell receptor beta chains were read from a single sample in a study of blood T cell repertoires in COVID-19. Some clones are missing from TCRdb's copy, which holds only in-frame ones; the method was immunoSEQ multiplex PCR. The sample holds fewer than 500,000 clones, 87% seen once. The specimen sequenced was PBMCs or T cells enriched from blood (not recorded which). Every receptor here comes from a woman aged 18-30 years with acute COVID-19. Each CDR3 is given with its conserved first and last residue. The order of the fields is V gene, J gene, CDR3 protein.

v_call: TRBV11-2
j_call: TRBJ1-2
cdr3_aa: CASSFPLGLYGYTF

v_call: TRBV5-1
j_call: TRBJ1-1
cdr3_aa: CASRSGDGMNTEAFF

v_call: TRBV2
j_call: TRBJ2-7
cdr3_aa: CASSEQGQREQYF

v_call: TRBV19
j_call: TRBJ1-3
cdr3_aa: CASRQGSGNTIYF

v_call: TRBV4-1
j_call: TRBJ2-5
cdr3_aa: CASSQTRDSKETQYF

v_call: TRBV7-8
j_call: TRBJ2-5
cdr3_aa: CASSFRVETQYF

v_call: TRBV3-1/TRBV3-2
j_call: TRBJ2-3
cdr3_aa: CASSQRGGYTQYF

v_call: TRBV30
j_call: TRBJ2-5
cdr3_aa: CASTSGKGQETQYF

v_call: TRBV27
j_call: TRBJ2-7
cdr3_aa: CASSLDGGRANYHYEQYF

v_call: TRBV7-2
j_call: TRBJ1-4
cdr3_aa: CASSWGPWEKLFF

v_call: TRBV9
j_call: TRBJ2-1
cdr3_aa: CASSVDPRGSDNEQFF

v_call: TRBV12-5
j_call: TRBJ2-7
cdr3_aa: CASGFGAFYEQYF

v_call: TRBV27
j_call: TRBJ2-7
cdr3_aa: CASRSITGGSYEQYF

v_call: TRBV7-3
j_call: TRBJ1-1
cdr3_aa: CASSLRRQRLTEAFF

v_call: TRBV19
j_call: TRBJ2-7
cdr3_aa: CASSIGVPYEQYF

v_call: TRBV27
j_call: TRBJ2-5
cdr3_aa: CASSWRQQETQYF

v_call: TRBV5-4
j_call: TRBJ1-4
cdr3_aa: CASSRDSGREKLFF